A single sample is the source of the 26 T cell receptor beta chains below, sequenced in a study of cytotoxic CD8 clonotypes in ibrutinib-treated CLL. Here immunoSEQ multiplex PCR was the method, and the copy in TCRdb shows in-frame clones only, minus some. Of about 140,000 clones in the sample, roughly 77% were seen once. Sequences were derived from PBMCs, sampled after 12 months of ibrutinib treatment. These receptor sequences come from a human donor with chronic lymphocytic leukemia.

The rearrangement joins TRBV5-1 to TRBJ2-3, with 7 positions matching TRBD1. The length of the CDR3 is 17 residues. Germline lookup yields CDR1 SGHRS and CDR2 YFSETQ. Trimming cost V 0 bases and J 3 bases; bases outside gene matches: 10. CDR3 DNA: TGCGCCAGCAGCTTGGCTGGACGGGACAGAGGAACAGATACGCAGTATTTT. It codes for CASSLAGRDRGTDTQYF.

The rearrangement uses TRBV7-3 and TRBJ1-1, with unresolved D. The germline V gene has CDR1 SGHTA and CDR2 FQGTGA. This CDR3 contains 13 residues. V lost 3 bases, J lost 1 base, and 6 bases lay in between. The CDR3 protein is CASSFDKNTEAFF. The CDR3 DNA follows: TGTGCCAGCAGCTTCGACAAGAACACTGAAGCTTTCTTT.

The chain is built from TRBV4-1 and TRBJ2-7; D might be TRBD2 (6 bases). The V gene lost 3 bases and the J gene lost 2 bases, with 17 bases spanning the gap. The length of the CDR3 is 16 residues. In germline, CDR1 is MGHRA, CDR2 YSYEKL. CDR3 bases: TGCGCCAGCAGCCATAGACTAGTCGAGCGACCCTACGAGCAGTACTTC. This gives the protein CASSHRLVERPYEQYF.

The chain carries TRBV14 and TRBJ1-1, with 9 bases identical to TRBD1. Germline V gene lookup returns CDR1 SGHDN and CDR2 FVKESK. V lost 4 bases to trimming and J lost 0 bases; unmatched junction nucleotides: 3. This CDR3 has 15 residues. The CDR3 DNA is TGTGCCAGCAGCCGGACAGGGGCAATGAACACTGAAGCTTTCTTT. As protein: CASSRTGAMNTEAFF.

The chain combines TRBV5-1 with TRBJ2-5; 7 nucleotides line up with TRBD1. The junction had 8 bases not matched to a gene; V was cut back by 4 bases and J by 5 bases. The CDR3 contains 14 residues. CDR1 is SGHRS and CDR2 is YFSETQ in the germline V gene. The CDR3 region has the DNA TGCGCCAGCAGCCCAGGGGGTCCCGCCGAGACCCAGTACTTC. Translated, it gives CASSPGGPAETQYF.

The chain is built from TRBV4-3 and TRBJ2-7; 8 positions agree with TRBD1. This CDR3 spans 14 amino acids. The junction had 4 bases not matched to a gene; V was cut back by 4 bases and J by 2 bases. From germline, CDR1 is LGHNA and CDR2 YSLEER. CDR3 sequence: CASSLGTGPYEQYF. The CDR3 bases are TGCGCCAGCAGCCTTGGGACAGGACCCTACGAGCAGTACTTC.

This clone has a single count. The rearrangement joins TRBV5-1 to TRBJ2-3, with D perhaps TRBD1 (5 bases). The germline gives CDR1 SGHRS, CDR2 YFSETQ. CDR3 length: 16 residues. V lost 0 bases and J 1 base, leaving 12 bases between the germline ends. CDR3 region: CASSLAQDGGTDTQYF. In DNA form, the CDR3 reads TGCGCCAGCAGCTTGGCACAGGATGGGGGCACAGATACGCAGTATTTT.

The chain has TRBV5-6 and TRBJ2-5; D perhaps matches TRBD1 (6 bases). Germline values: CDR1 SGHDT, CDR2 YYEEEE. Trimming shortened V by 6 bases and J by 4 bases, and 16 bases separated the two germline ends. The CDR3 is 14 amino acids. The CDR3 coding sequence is TGTGCCAGCATCCGAACCGGGACACCAGAGACCCAGTACTTC. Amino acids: CASIRTGTPETQYF. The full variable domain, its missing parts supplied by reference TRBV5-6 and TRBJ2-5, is DAGVTQSPTHLIKTRGQQVTLRCSPKSGHDTVSWYQQALGQGPQFIFQYYEEEERQRGNFPDRFSGHQFPNYSSELNVNALLLGDSALYLCASIRTGTPETQYFGPGTRLLVL.

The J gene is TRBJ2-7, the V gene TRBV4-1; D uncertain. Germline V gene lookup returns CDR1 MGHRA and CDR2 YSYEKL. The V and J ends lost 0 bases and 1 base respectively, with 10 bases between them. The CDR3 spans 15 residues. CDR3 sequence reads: CASSQDRQKSYEQYF. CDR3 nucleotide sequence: TGCGCCAGCAGCCAAGATCGGCAGAAGTCCTACGAGCAGTACTTC.

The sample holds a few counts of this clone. Here the CDR3 reads CASSIGGQGLGTEAFF. CDR3 DNA sequence: TGTGCCAGTAGTATAGGGGGACAGGGTCTTGGCACTGAAGCTTTCTTT. This chain links TRBV19 with TRBJ1-1, with 9 nucleotides matching TRBD1. The CDR3 consists of 16 residues. Germline CDR1 is LNHDA and CDR2 is SQIVND (reference sequence). Trimming took 1 base from V and 4 from J; bases not matched to a gene: 7.

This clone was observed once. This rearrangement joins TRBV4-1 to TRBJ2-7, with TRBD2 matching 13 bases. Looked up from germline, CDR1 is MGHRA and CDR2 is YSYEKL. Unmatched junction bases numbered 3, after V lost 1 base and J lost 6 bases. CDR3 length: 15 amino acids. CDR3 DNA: TGCGCCAGCAGCCAAGTCGGACTAGCGGGGGCCGAGCAGTACTTC. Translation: CASSQVGLAGAEQYF.

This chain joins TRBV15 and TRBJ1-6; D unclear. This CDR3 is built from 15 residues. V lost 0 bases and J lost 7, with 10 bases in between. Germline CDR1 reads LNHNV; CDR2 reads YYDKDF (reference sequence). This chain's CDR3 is CATSRDDKANSPLHF. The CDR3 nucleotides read TGTGCCACCAGCAGAGATGATAAGGCGAATTCACCCCTCCACTTT.

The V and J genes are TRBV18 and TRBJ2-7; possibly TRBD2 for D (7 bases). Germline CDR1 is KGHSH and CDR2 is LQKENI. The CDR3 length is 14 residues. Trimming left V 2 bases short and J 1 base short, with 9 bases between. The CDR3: CASSPRGGSYEQYF. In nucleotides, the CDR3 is TGTGCCAGCTCACCAAGGGGGGGGTCCTACGAGCAGTACTTC.

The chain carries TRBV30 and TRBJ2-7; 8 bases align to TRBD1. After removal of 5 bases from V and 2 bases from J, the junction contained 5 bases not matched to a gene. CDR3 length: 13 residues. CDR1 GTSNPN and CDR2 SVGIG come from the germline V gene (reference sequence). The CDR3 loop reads CAWHKQGAYEQYF. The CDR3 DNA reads TGTGCCTGGCATAAACAGGGGGCCTACGAGCAGTACTTC.

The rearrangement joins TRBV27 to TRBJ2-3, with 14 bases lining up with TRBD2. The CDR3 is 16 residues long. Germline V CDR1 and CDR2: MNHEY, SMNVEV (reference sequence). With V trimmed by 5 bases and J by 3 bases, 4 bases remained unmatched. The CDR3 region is CASSRGLAGGTDTQYF. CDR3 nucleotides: TGTGCCAGCAGTCGCGGACTAGCGGGGGGAACAGATACGCAGTATTTT.

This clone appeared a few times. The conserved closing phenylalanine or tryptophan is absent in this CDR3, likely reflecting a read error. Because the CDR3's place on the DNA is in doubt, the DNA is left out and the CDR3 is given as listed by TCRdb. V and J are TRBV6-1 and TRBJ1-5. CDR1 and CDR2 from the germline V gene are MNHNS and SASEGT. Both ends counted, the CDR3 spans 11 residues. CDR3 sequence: CASREGYAQVI.

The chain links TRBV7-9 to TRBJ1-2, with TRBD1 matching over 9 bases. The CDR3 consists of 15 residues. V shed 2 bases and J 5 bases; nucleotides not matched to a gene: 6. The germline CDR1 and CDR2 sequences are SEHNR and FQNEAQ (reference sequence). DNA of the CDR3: TGTGCCAGCAGCTTAAGACAGGGGGGAGCTTATGGCTACACCTTC. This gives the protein CASSLRQGGAYGYTF.

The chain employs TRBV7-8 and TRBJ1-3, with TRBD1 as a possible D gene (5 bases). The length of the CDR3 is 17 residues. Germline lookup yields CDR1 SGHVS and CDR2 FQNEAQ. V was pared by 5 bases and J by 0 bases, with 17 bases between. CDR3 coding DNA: TGTGCCAGCAGCCCCCCCGGGGGTAGAAGCTCTGGAAACACCATATATTTT. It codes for CASSPPGGRSSGNTIYF.

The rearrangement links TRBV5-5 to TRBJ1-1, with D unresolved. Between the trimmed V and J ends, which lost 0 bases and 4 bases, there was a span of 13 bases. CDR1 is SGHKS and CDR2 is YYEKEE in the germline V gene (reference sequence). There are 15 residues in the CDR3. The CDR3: CASSLDFTNPTEAFF. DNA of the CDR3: TGTGCCAGCAGCTTGGACTTTACCAACCCCACTGAAGCTTTCTTT.

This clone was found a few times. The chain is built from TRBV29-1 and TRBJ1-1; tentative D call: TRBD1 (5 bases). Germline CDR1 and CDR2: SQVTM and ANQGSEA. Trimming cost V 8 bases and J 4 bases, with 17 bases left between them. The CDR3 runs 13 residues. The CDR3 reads CSTQDTRSTEAFF. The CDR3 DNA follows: TGCAGCACCCAGGACACGAGGAGCACTGAAGCTTTCTTT.

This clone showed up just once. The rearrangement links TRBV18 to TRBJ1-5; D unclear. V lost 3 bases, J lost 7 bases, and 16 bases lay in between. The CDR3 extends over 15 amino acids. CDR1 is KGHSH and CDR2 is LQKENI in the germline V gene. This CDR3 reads CASSPSPGDTQPQHF. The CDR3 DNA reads TGTGCCAGCTCACCTAGTCCTGGGGATACCCAGCCCCAGCATTTT.

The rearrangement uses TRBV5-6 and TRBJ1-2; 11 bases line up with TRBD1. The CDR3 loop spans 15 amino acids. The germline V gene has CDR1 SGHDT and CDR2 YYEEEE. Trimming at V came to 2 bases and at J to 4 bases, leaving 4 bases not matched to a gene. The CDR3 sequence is CASSFGTGGPYGYTF. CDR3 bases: TGTGCCAGCAGCTTTGGGACAGGGGGGCCCTATGGCTACACCTTC.

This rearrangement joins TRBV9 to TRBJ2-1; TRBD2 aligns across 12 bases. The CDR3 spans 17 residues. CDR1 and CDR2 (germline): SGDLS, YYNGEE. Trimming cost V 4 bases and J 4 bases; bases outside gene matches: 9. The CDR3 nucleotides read TGTGCCAGCAGCACCTTGGGACTAGCGGGTCCATACAATGAGCAGTTCTTC. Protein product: CASSTLGLAGPYNEQFF.

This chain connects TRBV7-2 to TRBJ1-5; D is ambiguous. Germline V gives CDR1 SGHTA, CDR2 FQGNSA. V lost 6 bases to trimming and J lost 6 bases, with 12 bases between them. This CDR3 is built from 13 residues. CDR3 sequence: CASSPGVGQPQHF. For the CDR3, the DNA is TGTGCCAGCAGTCCCGGCGTAGGTCAGCCCCAGCATTTT.

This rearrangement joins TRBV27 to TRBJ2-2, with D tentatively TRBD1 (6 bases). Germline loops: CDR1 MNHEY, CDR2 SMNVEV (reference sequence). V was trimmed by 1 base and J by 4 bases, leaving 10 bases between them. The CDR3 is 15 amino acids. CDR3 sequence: CASSLFGGGTGELFF. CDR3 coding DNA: TGTGCCAGCAGTTTATTTGGGGGCGGCACCGGGGAGCTGTTTTTT.

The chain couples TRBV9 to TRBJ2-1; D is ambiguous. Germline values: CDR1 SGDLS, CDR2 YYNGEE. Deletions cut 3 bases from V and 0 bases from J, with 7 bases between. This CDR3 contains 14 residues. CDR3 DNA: TGTGCCAGCAGCGCCTACTACTCCTACAATGAGCAGTTCTTC. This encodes CASSAYYSYNEQFF. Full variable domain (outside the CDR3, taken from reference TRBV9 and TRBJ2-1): DSGVTQTPKHLITATGQRVTLRCSPRSGDLSVYWYQQSLDQGLQFLIQYYNGEERAKGNILERFSAQQFPDLHSELNLSSLELGDSALYFCASSAYYSYNEQFFGPGTRLTVL.